Listed here is a single T cell receptor beta chain. Germline V gene sequence: CDR1 LGHNA, CDR2 YNFKEQ. V was cut by 0 bases and J by 14 bases, with 14 bases left in between. CDR3 length: 13 residues. The entry originates in a study of blood T cell repertoires in COVID-19. In the study's own analysis: Cell counts per sample came from amplifying reference gene primers. The data were produced by immunoSEQ multiplex PCR, yet TCRdb's version contains in-frame clones alone and is incomplete. V, J and clone size were drawn from that table, and D and trimming were deduced from the DNA. The data show approximately 150,000 clones, more than 75% seen once.

Sequencing used peripheral blood. The source of this sequence is a man between 60 and 75 years old with active or convalescent COVID-19. The chain couples TRBV4-2 to TRBJ2-1, with a tentative D call TRBD2 (6 bases). The CDR3 loop is CASSQDTGLGEFF. CDR3 nucleotide sequence: TGTGCCAGCAGCCAAGACACGGGACTCGGCGAGTTCTTC.